This T cell receptor beta chain was retrieved from a study of Ad26.COV2.S vaccination and SARS-CoV-2 variants. The CDR3 extends over 16 amino acids. V lost 4 bases, J lost 8 bases, and 13 bases stayed unmatched. Per the germline V gene, CDR1 is SGHDT and CDR2 is YYEEEE. General study findings and limits: The analyses of TCR breadth and depth may have understated the size of total T cell responses. Compared with placebo recipients, vaccine recipients had higher spike-specific TCR breadth.

Only in-frame clones appear in the TCRdb table, and some are missing; sequencing was by immunoSEQ multiplex PCR. In the table there are about 140,000 clones, roughly 88% of which are singletons. Comment on this clone: What it binds is not known.

This TCR derives from a human donor who had recovered from COVID-19. The chain links TRBV5-6 to TRBJ2-1; TRBD2 agrees at 9 bases. Sequencing used peripheral blood, obtained after recovery from COVID-19. CDR3 protein: CASSIWAGGPVDEQFF. Here the CDR3 DNA reads TGTGCCAGCAGCATTTGGGCGGGGGGGCCTGTTGATGAGCAGTTCTTC.